One and the same sample provided the 11 T cell receptor beta chains below, sequenced in a study of identical twins. TCRdb processed the 5' RACE reads anew with MiXCR; each CDR3 protein has one entry. The sample contains about 470,000 distinct CDR3 sequences, approximately 24% of which appear only once. These same data were also listed under a study on T cells expressing NK-cell markers.

The source material was CD4+ T cells sorted from blood. These receptors originate from a woman aged 18 to 35 in good health.

J is TRBJ2-7 and V is TRBV5-6; 7 bases are a match to TRBD2. Per the germline V gene, CDR1 is SGHDT and CDR2 is YYEEEE. J gave up 3 bases and V 1 base, and 4 bases lay outside the gene matches. The CDR3 covers 14 residues. CDR3 loop: CASSLRERDYEQYF. CDR3 in DNA: TGTGCCAGCAGCTTGCGAGAGCGGGACTACGAGCAGTACTTC. The full variable domain, in which reference TRBV5-6 and TRBJ2-7 provide the parts outside the CDR3, is DAGVTQSPTHLIKTRGQQVTLRCSPKSGHDTVSWYQQALGQGPQFIFQYYEEEERQRGNFPDRFSGHQFPNYSSELNVNALLLGDSALYLCASSLRERDYEQYFGPGTRLTVT.

This clonotype was observed a handful of times. The chain carries TRBV10-3 and TRBJ1-2, with unresolved D. Deletions cut 0 bases from V and 6 bases from J, with 8 bases between. The germline CDR1 and CDR2 sequences are ENHRY and SYGVKD. CDR3 size: 13 residues. CDR3 nucleotides: TGTGCCATCAGTGAGTCCTCGAGCGATGGCTACACCTTC. Residues: CAISESSSDGYTF.

This clonotype was seen a few times. This sequence joins TRBV7-2 and TRBJ2-3, with D perhaps given as TRBD1 or TRBD2 (6 bases each). This CDR3 region has 15 residues. The V and J ends lost 3 bases and 7 bases respectively, with 17 bases between them. Germline assignment: CDR1 SGHTA and CDR2 FQGNSA. DNA for the CDR3: TGTGCCAGCAGCTTCGGTATCGGGGGCCCAAATACGCAGTATTTT. Protein: CASSFGIGGPNTQYF.

This clonotype was recorded a few times. The rearrangement uses TRBV9 and TRBJ1-1; D gene ambiguous. CDR3 length: 13 amino acids. CDR1 and CDR2 from the germline V gene are SGDLS and YYNGEE. With 4 bases removed from V and 0 bases from J, the gap between germline ends came to 7 bases. This CDR3 is CASSQAMNTEAFF. Written as DNA, the CDR3 is TGTGCCAGCAGCCAGGCGATGAACACTGAAGCTTTCTTT. The full variable domain, rest sourced from reference TRBV9 and TRBJ1-1, is DSGVTQTPKHLITATGQRVTLRCSPRSGDLSVYWYQQSLDQGLQFLIQYYNGEERAKGNILERFSAQQFPDLHSELNLSSLELGDSALYFCASSQAMNTEAFFGQGTRLTVV.

The chain links TRBV12-3 or TRBV12-4 to TRBJ2-1; 7 bases fit TRBD1. V shed 2 bases, J shed 2 bases, and the junction held 6 bases outside the gene matches. The CDR3 contains 16 residues. The CDR3 sequence: CASSLRGQGAYNEQFF. The DNA of the CDR3 is TGTGCCAGCAGTTTAAGAGGGCAGGGGGCCTACAATGAGCAGTTCTTC.

This clonotype was detected only a few times. The rearrangement links TRBV12-3 or TRBV12-4 to TRBJ2-2; the D is unclear. V was pared by 7 bases and J by 1 base, with 16 bases between. The CDR3 extends over 16 amino acids. The CDR3 spells CASKERGPMNTGELFF. DNA for the CDR3: TGTGCCAGCAAAGAACGCGGACCGATGAACACCGGGGAGCTGTTTTTT.

A few counts support this clonotype. The CDR3 is CASSQGTSGEMTQYF. In DNA, the CDR3 is TGCGCCAGCAGCCAAGGGACTAGCGGGGAGATGACCCAGTACTTC. J is TRBJ2-5 and V is TRBV4-3; TRBD2 agrees at 12 bases. The CDR3 loop spans 15 amino acids. V shed 1 base, J shed 7 bases, and the junction held 4 bases outside the gene matches. CDR1 and CDR2 from the germline V gene are LGHNA and YSLEER.

This clonotype was detected a few times. V and J are TRBV20-1 and TRBJ2-5; D is perhaps TRBD1 (6 bases). Germline lookup yields CDR1 DFQATT and CDR2 SNEGSKA (reference sequence). The CDR3 runs to 13 residues. Between the trimmed V and J ends, which lost 5 bases and 2 bases, there was a span of 12 bases. The CDR3 DNA reads TGCAGTGCTCACAGGGTGGAACAAGAGACCCAGTACTTC. Protein sequence: CSAHRVEQETQYF.

V is TRBV6-1 and J is TRBJ1-1; TRBD1 is a possible D gene (6 bases). V lost 6 bases and J 5 bases, leaving 16 bases between the germline ends. Germline values: CDR1 MNHNS, CDR2 SASEGT. This CDR3 has 14 amino acids. CDR3 region: CASSPRGGSTEAFF. Here the CDR3 DNA reads TGTGCCAGCAGCCCTCGAGGGGGATCGACTGAAGCTTTCTTT.

CDR3 sequence: CSARRGPTSTDTQYF. The CDR3 DNA reads TGCAGTGCCCGCCGGGGACCCACCAGCACAGATACGCAGTATTTT. This chain connects TRBV20-1 to TRBJ2-3, with D tentatively TRBD1 or TRBD2 (5 bases each). From germline, CDR1 is DFQATT and CDR2 SNEGSKA (reference sequence). Trimming took 6 bases from V and 0 from J, leaving 16 bases between them. The CDR3 length is 15 residues.

This clonotype occurred a few times. The chain links TRBV3-1 to TRBJ1-1; D ambiguous. CDR3 length: 14 amino acids. V shed 4 bases and J shed 1 base, with 10 bases lying between them. Per germline, CDR1 LGHDT and CDR2 YNNKEL (reference sequence). The CDR3: CASSLRSRNTEAFF. The CDR3 DNA follows: TGTGCCAGCAGCCTTCGTAGCAGGAACACTGAAGCTTTCTTT.